One sample yielded the 16 T cell receptor beta chains listed below, sequenced in a study of shared clonotypes between healthy human individuals. Profiled with immunoSEQ multiplex PCR; TCRdb holds only in-frame clones, not every one. The table lists hundreds of thousands of clones, approximately 96% of them singletons. Naive CD8 cells lacked CD45RO and underwent positive selection for CCR7, leaving out terminally differentiated effector memory CD45RA+ cells. Sequencing used naive CD8+ T cells sorted from blood. The receptors come from a woman younger than 45 in good health.

CDR3 sequence (DNA): TGTGCCAGCAGTGACAGACTCCAAGAGACCCAGTACTTC. Translated, it gives CASSDRLQETQYF. V gene TRBV6-1 combines with J gene TRBJ2-5, with D uncertain. This CDR3 comprises 13 residues. Germline CDR1 MNHNS, CDR2 SASEGT. Trimming pared 3 bases from V and 1 base from J, leaving 6 bases between.

The chain couples TRBV28 to TRBJ2-7; 8 nucleotides agree with TRBD1. This CDR3 spans 15 amino acids. The junction had 7 bases not matched to a gene; V was cut back by 6 bases and J by 0 bases. Per the germline V gene, CDR1 is MDHEN and CDR2 is SYDVKM. CDR3 in amino acids: CASSSRQGHSYEQYF. As DNA, the CDR3 is TGTGCCAGCAGCTCCCGACAGGGGCACTCCTACGAGCAGTACTTC. The complete variable domain, with remaining parts taken from reference TRBV28 and TRBJ2-7, reads DVKVTQSSRYLVKRTGEKVFLECVQDMDHENMFWYRQDPGLGLRLIYFSYDVKMKEKGDIPEGYSVSREKKERFSLILESASTNQTSMYLCASSSRQGHSYEQYFGPGTRLTVT.

This chain uses TRBV5-1 with TRBJ1-1; a weak D match, TRBD1 (5 bases). In germline, CDR1 is SGHRS, CDR2 YFSETQ. The CDR3 covers 13 residues. Trimming took 5 bases from V and 1 from J, leaving 9 bases between them. Here the CDR3 DNA reads TGCGCCAGCAGATGGGGGGAGAACACTGAAGCTTTCTTT. Protein: CASRWGENTEAFF.

The chain recombines TRBV7-8 with TRBJ1-1, with D uncertain. V lost 5 bases, J lost 2 bases, and 9 bases lay in between. This CDR3 is 13 amino acids long. From germline, CDR1 is SGHVS and CDR2 FQNEAQ. The CDR3: CASSETRNTEAFF. The CDR3, as DNA: TGTGCCAGCAGCGAGACAAGAAACACTGAAGCTTTCTTT.

The chain carries TRBV7-8 and TRBJ2-5; D not certain. V was trimmed by 5 bases and J by 5 bases, leaving 9 bases between them. This CDR3 is 12 amino acids long. The germline V gene has CDR1 SGHVS and CDR2 FQNEAQ. The CDR3 here is CASSRPAETQYF. DNA for the CDR3: TGTGCCAGCAGCCGTCCGGCTGAGACCCAGTACTTC.

This chain connects TRBV7-8 to TRBJ2-7, with a weak D call TRBD2 (5 bases). CDR1 and CDR2 from the germline V gene are SGHVS and FQNEAQ. V was cut by 3 bases and J by 0 bases, with 15 bases left in between. The CDR3 runs to 16 residues. The CDR3 DNA reads TGTGCCAGCAGCTTCCCCTCGGACTGGAGCTCCTACGAGCAGTACTTC. It yields the protein CASSFPSDWSSYEQYF.

The chain uses TRBV28 and TRBJ1-5, with D hard to call. Trimming took off 8 bases at V and 0 bases at J, with 14 bases between the two ends. This CDR3 region has 15 residues. Germline V gene lookup returns CDR1 MDHEN and CDR2 SYDVKM. For the CDR3, the DNA is TGTGCCAGCTCCCTGGCTATGGTTAGCAATCAGCCCCAGCATTTT. Encoded protein: CASSLAMVSNQPQHF.

The chain carries TRBV7-8 and TRBJ2-7, with no clear D. The germline V gene has CDR1 SGHVS and CDR2 FQNEAQ. The CDR3 has 14 residues. Trimming left V 2 bases short and J 2 bases short, with 10 bases between. The CDR3 is CASSLSSITYEQYF. The CDR3 bases are TGTGCCAGCAGCTTATCATCCATCACCTACGAGCAGTACTTC.

This chain joins TRBV29-1 and TRBJ2-1; TRBD2 agrees at 9 bases. Losses at the gene ends were 0 bases for V and 4 bases for J; bases not matched to a gene: 7. This CDR3 is 16 amino acids long. Germline CDR1 SQVTM, CDR2 ANQGSEA. CDR3 sequence reads: CSVEDVAGEKYNEQFF. The CDR3 nucleotides are TGCAGCGTTGAAGATGTAGCGGGAGAGAAATACAATGAGCAGTTCTTC.

The chain carries TRBV5-1 and TRBJ2-2; 9 bases fit TRBD1. Germline loops: CDR1 SGHRS, CDR2 YFSETQ. V was clipped by 5 bases and J by 4 bases; unmatched bases: 12. The CDR3 spans 17 residues. In DNA form, the CDR3 reads TGCGCCAGCAGGCGTTACCTCCAGACAGGGGGCACCGGGGAGCTGTTTTTT. Translation: CASRRYLQTGGTGELFF.

This chain joins TRBV2 and TRBJ2-6, with 9 bases that match TRBD1. Germline V lookup: CDR1 SNHLY, CDR2 FYNNEI. Losses at the gene ends were 7 bases for V and 0 bases for J; bases not matched to a gene: 13. This CDR3 comprises 19 residues. The CDR3: CASTAPGQGFPSGANVLTF. The CDR3, as DNA: TGTGCCAGCACCGCGCCGGGACAGGGTTTCCCCTCTGGGGCCAACGTCCTGACTTTC.

CDR3 nucleotides: TGTGCCAGCACCTCGGGGACTGAAGCTTTCTTT. Amino acids: CASTSGTEAFF. The chain has TRBV13 and TRBJ1-1; D is unclear. The CDR3 totals 11 residues. Germline-derived CDR1 and CDR2 are PRHDT and FYEKMQ (reference sequence). Trimming shortened V by 7 bases and J by 5 bases, and 8 bases separated the two germline ends.

As to this clone: Other DNA sequences of this sample code for an identical CDR3. The chain has TRBV27 and TRBJ1-2; D not certain. Germline lookup yields CDR1 MNHEY and CDR2 SMNVEV (reference sequence). Trimming took off 0 bases at V and 4 bases at J, with 6 bases between the two ends. There are 13 residues in the CDR3. The CDR3 DNA reads TGTGCCAGCAGTTTATCGAGCAGCTATGGCTACACCTTC. The encoded protein is CASSLSSSYGYTF.

This chain connects TRBV4-2 to TRBJ2-7; 9 nucleotides match TRBD2. The V and J ends lost 0 bases and 4 bases, in that order; junction bases with no gene match: 16. The length of the CDR3 is 19 residues. Germline-derived CDR1 and CDR2 are LGHNA and YNFKEQ. The DNA of the CDR3 is TGTGCCAGCAGCCAAGATCGGTATTTACGACTAGCGGAAGGGTACGAGCAGTACTTC. It translates to CASSQDRYLRLAEGYEQYF.

The chain joins TRBV5-1 to TRBJ2-2; the D is unclear. Per the germline V gene, CDR1 is SGHRS and CDR2 is YFSETQ. This CDR3 region has 14 residues. V shed 0 bases and J shed 1 base, with 4 bases lying between them. This chain's CDR3 is CASSLVQNTGELFF. CDR3 bases: TGCGCCAGCAGCTTGGTACAGAACACCGGGGAGCTGTTTTTT.

The chain combines TRBV28 with TRBJ1-5; D uncertain. Trimming removed 10 bases from V and 5 bases from J, with 18 bases in between. In germline, CDR1 is MDHEN, CDR2 SYDVKM. This CDR3 is built from 14 residues. In DNA, the CDR3 is TGTGCCATCAGCGGCGTTGAGCTGGATCAGCCCCAGCATTTT. Translated, it gives CAISGVELDQPQHF.